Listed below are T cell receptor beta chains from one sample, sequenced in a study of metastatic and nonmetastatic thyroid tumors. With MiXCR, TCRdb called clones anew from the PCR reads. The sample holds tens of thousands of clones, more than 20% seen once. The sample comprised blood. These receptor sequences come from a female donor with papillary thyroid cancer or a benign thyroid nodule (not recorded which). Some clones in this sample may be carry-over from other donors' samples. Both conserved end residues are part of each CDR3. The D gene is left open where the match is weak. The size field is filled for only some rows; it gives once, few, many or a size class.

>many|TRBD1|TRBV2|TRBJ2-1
CASSDRTGRRLEQFF
TGTGCCAGCAGTGATCGGACAGGGCGACGACTAGAGCAGTTCTTC
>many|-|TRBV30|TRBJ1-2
CAWKDYGYTF
TGTGCCTGGAAGGACTATGGCTACACCTTC
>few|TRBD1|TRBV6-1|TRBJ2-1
CASSGRDRVLNEQFF
TGTGCCAGCAGTGGAAGGGACAGGGTCTTAAATGAGCAGTTCTTC
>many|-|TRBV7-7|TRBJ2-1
CASSLAWSPDNEQFF
TGTGCTAGCAGCTTAGCGTGGTCACCAGACAATGAGCAGTTCTTC
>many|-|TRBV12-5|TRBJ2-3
CASGNDRPPGKGTDTQYF
TGTGCTAGTGGTAATGACAGACCCCCAGGAAAGGGCACAGATACGCAGTATTTT
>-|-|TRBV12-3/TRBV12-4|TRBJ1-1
CDSSPGRPTEDFF
TGTGACAGCAGTCCGGGACGGCCCACTGAAGATTTCTTT
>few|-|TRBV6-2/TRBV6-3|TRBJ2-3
CASSSGFRDTQYF
TGTGCCAGCAGTTCCGGGTTTCGAGATACGCAGTATTTT
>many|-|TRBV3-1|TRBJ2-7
CASSPGTDYEQYF
TGTGCCAGCAGCCCCGGGACCGACTACGAGCAGTACTTC
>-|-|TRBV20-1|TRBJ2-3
CSESEGRSSTDTQYF
TGCAGTGAGAGCGAGGGGCGGTCGAGCACAGATACGCAGTATTTT
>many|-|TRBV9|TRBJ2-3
CASSVGQQRTDTQYF
TGTGCCAGCAGCGTAGGCCAGCAGAGAACAGATACGCAGTATTTT
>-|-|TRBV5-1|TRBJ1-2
CASSLDTQTYGYTF
TGCGCCAGCAGCTTGGATACTCAGACCTATGGCTACACCTTC
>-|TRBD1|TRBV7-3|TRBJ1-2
CASSLTGGTGPNYGYTF
TGTGCCAGCAGCTTAACCGGCGGGACAGGTCCAAACTATGGCTACACCTTC
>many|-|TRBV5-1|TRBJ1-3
CASSPYEQGNTIYF
TGCGCCAGCAGCCCCTACGAGCAAGGAAACACCATATATTTT